These 21 T cell receptor beta chains share one sample of origin, sequenced in a study of cytomegalovirus exposure and HLA in healthy donors. The primer mix had 60 Vbeta and 13 Jbeta primers. Data came from immunoSEQ multiplex PCR; TCRdb stores just in-frame clones and leaves some out. This table has approximately 61,000 clones, about 80% appearing once. Sequenced: PBMCs. Source of these receptors: a man between 50 and 59 years old in good health and CMV-seropositive.

The chain links TRBV9 to TRBJ1-4; 7 nucleotides line up with TRBD1. This CDR3 spans 16 amino acids. Per the germline V gene, CDR1 is SGDLS and CDR2 is YYNGEE. J gave up 3 bases and V 2 bases, and 7 bases lay outside the gene matches. CDR3 DNA sequence: TGTGCCAGCAGCGTGGGGACAGTGTCTCCTAATGAAAAACTGTTTTTT. This gives the protein CASSVGTVSPNEKLFF.

V and J are TRBV28 and TRBJ1-2; D unresolved. The CDR3 extends over 13 amino acids. Germline CDR1 and CDR2: MDHEN and SYDVKM. Trimming pared 6 bases from V and 8 bases from J, leaving 16 bases between. CDR3 nucleotides: TGTGCCAGCAGCCCGGCGGGCGGAGTGGGCTACACCTTC. Encoded protein: CASSPAGGVGYTF.

The V and J genes are TRBV6-1 and TRBJ2-3, with D possibly matching TRBD2 (5 bases). This CDR3 has 13 amino acids. V was shortened by 10 bases and J by 2 bases, with 13 bases between the two germline ends. CDR1 is MNHNS, CDR2 SASEGT, per germline. This CDR3 is CATEGLYTDTQYF. CDR3 coding DNA: TGTGCCACCGAAGGACTTTACACAGATACGCAGTATTTT.

The chain is built from TRBV6-1 and TRBJ2-5; tentative D call: TRBD2 (7 bases). The last part of the DNA fits TRBJ2-7 better; the J call may be wrong. CDR1 is MNHNS, CDR2 SASEGT, per germline. The CDR3 extends over 13 amino acids. CDR3 in DNA: TGTGCCAGCCCCGTAGGGGGGGTCAACGAGCAGTACTTC. As protein: CASPVGGVNEQYF.

To note about this clone: With a much larger clone just one base away, this may be a read error. The V call is TRBV13, the J call TRBJ2-7; TRBD1 is a possible D gene (6 bases). Germline-derived CDR1 and CDR2 are PRHDT and FYEKMQ (reference sequence). The CDR3 length is 15 residues. V was cut by 4 bases and J by 0 bases, with 13 bases left in between. This CDR3 reads CASSSQGPSSYEQYF. The CDR3 DNA sequence: TGTGCCAGCAGCTCCCAGGGGCCCAGCTCCTACGAGCAGTACTTC. Drawing the rest from reference TRBV13 and TRBJ2-7, the complete variable domain is AAGVIQSPRHLIKEKRETATLKCYPIPRHDTVYWYQQGPGQDPQFLISFYEKMQSDKGSIPDRFSAQQFSDYHSELNMSSLELGDSALYFCASSSQGPSSYEQYFGPGTRLTVT.

The chain has TRBV30 and TRBJ2-7; D is unclear. Germline CDR1 and CDR2: GTSNPN and SVGIG (reference sequence). V lost 0 bases, J lost 4 bases, and 10 bases lay in between. The CDR3 is made up of 13 amino acids. The CDR3 region has the DNA TGTGCCTGGAGTGTGGAGTTTTTGTACGAGCAGTACTTC. It specifies CAWSVEFLYEQYF.

To note about this clone: Germline is not matched at one junction end, which may reflect a read error. J is TRBJ1-2 and V is TRBV4-2; D ambiguous. This CDR3 is 14 amino acids long. Germline V gene sequence: CDR1 LGHNA, CDR2 YNFKEQ. Here the CDR3 reads CANLQARRNYGYNF. Here the CDR3 DNA reads TGTGCCAACCTACAAGCTAGGAGGAACTATGGCTACAACTTC.

The chain employs TRBV21-1 and TRBJ1-2. TRBV21-1 represents a pseudogene. This CDR3 comprises 16 residues. This chain's CDR3 is CASSKERCNGNYGYTF. In DNA form, the CDR3 reads TGTGCCAGCAGCAAAGAACGATGCAACGGGAACTATGGCTACACCTTC.

The sample holds one count of this clone. The rearrangement links TRBV5-6 to TRBJ2-7; 8 positions agree with TRBD2. CDR3 length: 14 residues. Germline-derived CDR1 and CDR2 are SGHDT and YYEEEE. V dropped 5 bases and J dropped 2; count of bases not matched to a gene: 6. CDR3 residues: CASSSGTSPYEQYF. CDR3 nucleotides: TGTGCCAGCAGTTCCGGGACTAGTCCCTACGAGCAGTACTTC.

This clone was observed a few times. The chain carries TRBV29-1 and TRBJ1-3; possibly TRBD1 for D (5 bases). V was pared by 7 bases and J by 0 bases, with 16 bases between. Per the germline V gene, CDR1 is SQVTM and CDR2 is ANQGSEA. This CDR3 has 15 amino acids. Written as DNA, the CDR3 is TGCAGCGCCCGCGGCGGGACTAACTCTGGAAACACCATATATTTT. It encodes CSARGGTNSGNTIYF.

In its sample, this clone was seen a few times. A far larger clone is one base from this, pointing to a likely read error. The V and J genes are TRBV2 and TRBJ2-1; D remains unclear. CDR1 SNHLY and CDR2 FYNNEI come from the germline V gene. V was trimmed by 6 bases and J by 3 bases, leaving 21 bases between them. The CDR3 covers 17 residues. CDR3 protein: CASSQDMIVLIYNEQFF. In DNA form, the CDR3 reads TGTGCCAGCAGCCAAGATATGATCGTACTCATCTACAATGAGCAGTTCTTC.

This clone was picked up one time. CDR3 bases: TGTGCCAGTCTCAAGACGGCACAGAAACCAAGGGAAAAACTGTTTTTT. It yields the protein CASLKTAQKPREKLFF. The gene calls are TRBV19 and TRBJ1-4; D is unclear. V was shortened by 8 bases and J by 8 bases, with 24 bases between the two germline ends. The CDR3 spans 16 residues. Germline CDR1 and CDR2: LNHDA and SQIVND (reference sequence).

CDR3 residues: CASRSGLQSGANVLTF. The CDR3 DNA follows: TGTGCCAGCAGATCGGGACTCCAGTCTGGGGCCAACGTCCTGACTTTC. The chain uses TRBV5-4 and TRBJ2-6; a possible D gene is TRBD2 (6 bases). V shed 5 bases and J shed 1 base, with 13 bases lying between them. CDR3 length: 16 residues. Looked up from germline, CDR1 is SGHNT and CDR2 is YYREEE (reference sequence).

Regarding this clone: This specimen includes other DNA sequences encoding the same CDR3. The chain couples TRBV4-2 to TRBJ1-2; 8 bases are a match to TRBD1. There are 15 residues in the CDR3. Trimming at V came to 4 bases and at J to 6 bases, leaving 10 bases not matched to a gene. Germline CDR1 and CDR2: LGHNA and YNFKEQ. CDR3 sequence: CASSLPDRVGHGYTF. CDR3 nucleotide sequence: TGTGCCAGCAGCCTCCCGGACAGGGTGGGGCATGGCTACACCTTC.

The chain recombines TRBV18 with TRBJ1-6; 7 positions agree with TRBD1. V dropped 3 bases and J dropped 11; count of bases not matched to a gene: 10. Per the germline V gene, CDR1 is KGHSH and CDR2 is LQKENI. The CDR3 has 15 amino acids. The CDR3 here is CASSPLPPTGAPLHF. The DNA of the CDR3 is TGTGCCAGCTCACCGCTCCCCCCCACAGGGGCACCCCTCCACTTT.

CDR3 DNA sequence: TGTGCCAGCAGTCTCACCTGGACAGGCGTAGATGTCGATGAGCAGTTCTTC. It specifies CASSLTWTGVDVDEQFF. The rearrangement joins TRBV27 to TRBJ2-1; 7 bases match TRBD1. Germline values: CDR1 MNHEY, CDR2 SMNVEV (reference sequence). J gave up 8 bases and V 5 bases, and 18 bases lay outside the gene matches. The CDR3 spans 17 residues.

The CDR3 reads CASSQEANEKLFF. The DNA for the CDR3 is TGTGCCAGCAGCCAAGAGGCTAATGAAAAACTGTTTTTT. The rearrangement joins TRBV7-9 to TRBJ1-4; D gene ambiguous. The length of the CDR3 is 13 residues. The V end lost 5 bases, the J end lost 3 bases, and 7 bases lay between the germline ends. CDR1 and CDR2 (germline): SEHNR, FQNEAQ (reference sequence).

This rearrangement joins TRBV7-2 to TRBJ2-1, with TRBD2 identical over 9 bases. The junction had 15 bases not matched to a gene; V was cut back by 6 bases and J by 9 bases. The CDR3 spans 16 residues. CDR1 SGHTA and CDR2 FQGNSA come from the germline V gene. CDR3 protein: CASSPRGAGGRGEQFF. In nucleotides, the CDR3 is TGTGCCAGCAGTCCACGCGGGGCGGGGGGGCGGGGTGAGCAGTTCTTC.

The chain joins TRBV5-1 to TRBJ2-7; 9 nucleotides line up with TRBD2. Losses at the gene ends were 0 bases for V and 0 bases for J; bases not matched to a gene: 1. The CDR3 runs to 15 residues. The germline CDR1 and CDR2 sequences are SGHRS and YFSETQ. The CDR3 here is CASSLGRGGSYEQYF. The CDR3 DNA follows: TGCGCCAGCAGCTTGGGGCGGGGGGGCTCCTACGAGCAGTACTTC. Full variable domain (remainder filled in from reference TRBV5-1 and TRBJ2-7): KAGVTQTPRYLIKTRGQQVTLSCSPISGHRSVSWYQQTPGQGLQFLFEYFSETQRNKGNFPGRFSGRQFSNSRSEMNVSTLELGDSALYLCASSLGRGGSYEQYFGPGTRLTVT.

CDR3 bases: TGTGCCAGCAGTGACTCGAGGACTAGTTATTTGGGCTCCTACAATGAGCAGTTCTTC. This translates into CASSDSRTSYLGSYNEQFF. The chain couples TRBV6-4 to TRBJ2-1, with 7 bases matching TRBD2. Germline V lookup: CDR1 MRHNA, CDR2 SNTAGT. This CDR3 contains 19 residues. The trim removed 0 bases at V and 0 bases at J, leaving 11 bases unmatched.

The chain joins TRBV6-5 to TRBJ1-2, with a possible D match to TRBD1 (6 bases). The germline V gene encodes CDR1 MNHEY and CDR2 SVGAGI. This CDR3 contains 13 residues. V lost 5 bases, J lost 4 bases, and 11 bases lay in between. The CDR3 loop is CASSLDSIYGYTF. DNA for the CDR3: TGTGCCAGCAGTCTGGACAGTATCTATGGCTACACCTTC.